Following are 18 T cell receptor beta chains from one sample sequenced in a study of T cells after yellow fever vaccination. TCRdb processed the 5' RACE reads anew with MiXCR; each CDR3 protein has one entry. The sample has 300,000 to 400,000 distinct CDR3 sequences, about 10% seen once. The sample was CD4+ T cells sorted from PBMCs, taken 45 days after the yellow fever booster vaccination. The receptors come from a man between 18 and 29 years old who received the YFV17D yellow fever vaccine.

The DNA of the CDR3 is TGTGCCAGCAGCCACACCAGCGGGGGGGCCCCCTACGAGCAGTACTTC. The encoded protein is CASSHTSGGAPYEQYF. The J gene is TRBJ2-7, the V gene TRBV11-2; 10 bases fit TRBD2. This CDR3 comprises 16 residues. J lost 2 bases, V lost 5 bases, and 9 bases had no gene match. Germline assignment: CDR1 SGHAT and CDR2 FQNNGV.

The table lists this clonotype with a few counts. The chain combines TRBV21-1 with TRBJ1-1; the DNA was not compared with TRBD1, the D call given in the table. TRBV21-1 is a pseudogene. This CDR3 has 17 amino acids. The CDR3 sequence: CASSKGLRTGMNTEAFF. The CDR3 nucleotides are TGTGCCAGCAGCAAAGGTCTAAGGACAGGGATGAACACTGAAGCTTTCTTT.

This clonotype was seen a few times. The rearrangement joins TRBV6-2 or TRBV6-3 to TRBJ2-2; perhaps TRBD1 as D (6 bases). Trimming pared 5 bases from V and 0 bases from J, leaving 13 bases between. The CDR3 has 16 amino acids. The germline gives CDR1 MNHEY, CDR2 SVGEGT. In DNA, the CDR3 is TGTGCCAGCAGTAGGTGGAGGACAGCGAACACCGGGGAGCTGTTTTTT. Translating gives CASSRWRTANTGELFF.

This clonotype has a count of ten or more. The genes are TRBV5-1 and TRBJ2-3; 9 bases line up with TRBD1. V lost 0 bases to trimming and J lost 5 bases; unmatched junction nucleotides: 10. The V gene's germline CDR1 is SGHRS and CDR2 YFSETQ. This CDR3 has 17 amino acids. DNA of the CDR3: TGCGCCAGCAGCTTGGTCGGGACAGGGATGGGAGAAGATACGCAGTATTTT. Residues: CASSLVGTGMGEDTQYF.

The chain carries TRBV6-1 and TRBJ1-6; possibly TRBD1 for D (5 bases). The germline V gene has CDR1 MNHNS and CDR2 SASEGT. The CDR3 spans 15 residues. The ends were cut back, 4 bases at V and 7 bases at J, with 14 bases in the middle. The CDR3 DNA reads as TGTGCCAGCAGTGTTGGCGGGCAGGGAAATTCACCCCTCCACTTT. Its translation is CASSVGGQGNSPLHF.

This clonotype was seen a few times. This chain connects TRBV27 to TRBJ2-5; a weak D match, TRBD2 (5 bases). Germline assignment: CDR1 MNHEY and CDR2 SMNVEV (reference sequence). V lost 7 bases and J 7 bases, leaving 13 bases between the germline ends. CDR3 size: 12 residues. CDR3 residues: CASKTRRGTQYF. The DNA for the CDR3 is TGTGCCAGCAAAACGCGCCGGGGGACCCAGTACTTC.

The gene calls are TRBV6-5 and TRBJ2-2, with TRBD1 matching over 11 bases. With V trimmed by 6 bases and J by 5 bases, 11 bases remained unmatched. CDR1 and CDR2 from the germline V gene are MNHEY and SVGAGI. CDR3 length: 17 amino acids. The CDR3 DNA sequence: TGTGCCAGCAGGGAATCCGGGACAGGGGGGCTTACCGGGGAGCTGTTTTTT. Amino acids: CASRESGTGGLTGELFF.

The chain joins TRBV5-1 to TRBJ2-6; D is uncertain. Germline assignment: CDR1 SGHRS and CDR2 YFSETQ. V lost 3 bases, J lost 1 base, and 8 bases lay in between. This CDR3 has 15 residues. The CDR3 nucleotides read TGCGCCAGCAGCTCGACTTTATCTGGGGCCAACGTCCTGACTTTC. Translation: CASSSTLSGANVLTF.

In its sample, this clonotype was seen many times. The chain links TRBV25-1 to TRBJ2-3, with D unclear. The CDR3 covers 13 residues. Germline CDR1 and CDR2: MGHDK and SYGVNS. Trimming took 6 bases from V and 6 from J, leaving 13 bases between them. CDR3 sequence: CASRHGQTDTQYF. The CDR3 DNA follows: TGTGCCAGCAGGCATGGGCAAACCGATACGCAGTATTTT.

CDR3 protein: CASSRNRELIYYSYEQYV. The CDR3 DNA sequence: TGTGCCAGTAGTCGTAACAGGGAATTAATTTATTACTCCTACGAGCAGTACGTC. The genes are TRBV19 and TRBJ2-7; the D gene is possibly TRBD1 (6 bases). Deletions cut 5 bases from V and 0 bases from J, with 23 bases between. Germline V gene sequence: CDR1 LNHDA, CDR2 SQIVND (reference sequence). The length of the CDR3 is 18 residues.

There are a few counts of this clonotype. The rearrangement joins TRBV10-3 to TRBJ2-1; D may be TRBD1 (5 bases). Germline CDR1 is ENHRY and CDR2 is SYGVKD. CDR3 length: 15 amino acids. V was trimmed by 2 bases and J by 4 bases, leaving 12 bases between them. In nucleotides, the CDR3 is TGTGCCATCAGTGAGCAGCAGGGTATGTACAATGAGCAGTTCTTC. Residues: CAISEQQGMYNEQFF.

This chain uses TRBV20-1 with TRBJ2-1; D may be TRBD1 (6 bases). The germline gives CDR1 DFQATT, CDR2 SNEGSKA (reference sequence). This CDR3 has 16 amino acids. Between the trimmed V and J ends, which lost 2 bases and 0 bases, there was a span of 14 bases. CDR3 sequence: CSARNKQGTSYNEQFF. CDR3 DNA: TGCAGTGCTAGAAACAAACAGGGAACCTCCTACAATGAGCAGTTCTTC.

The chain joins TRBV3-1 to TRBJ1-5; no definite D call. The length of the CDR3 is 15 residues. The V gene lost 0 bases and the J gene lost 0 bases, with 6 bases spanning the gap. Germline V gene data show CDR1 as LGHDT and CDR2 as YNNKEL (reference sequence). The CDR3 reads CASSQDLYSNQPQHF. CDR3 nucleotide sequence: TGTGCCAGCAGCCAAGACCTCTATAGCAATCAGCCCCAGCATTTT.

V and J are TRBV20-1 and TRBJ2-1, with D uncertain. This CDR3 comprises 13 residues. The V gene lost 3 bases and the J gene lost 6 bases, with 12 bases spanning the gap. From germline, CDR1 is DFQATT and CDR2 SNEGSKA (reference sequence). CDR3 sequence (DNA): TGCAGTGCTAGTATTAGCACGGGCAATGAGCAGTTCTTC. This encodes CSASISTGNEQFF.

In its sample, this clonotype was seen many times. V usage is TRBV5-1 and J usage is TRBJ2-1; D is ambiguous. CDR1 and CDR2 from the germline V gene are SGHRS and YFSETQ. The length of the CDR3 is 16 residues. V was cut by 0 bases and J by 2 bases, with 12 bases left in between. The chain's CDR3 is CASSLEESEPYNEQFF. The CDR3 DNA sequence: TGCGCCAGCAGCTTGGAGGAATCCGAACCCTACAATGAGCAGTTCTTC. Filled out from reference TRBV5-1 and TRBJ2-1, the complete variable domain reads KAGVTQTPRYLIKTRGQQVTLSCSPISGHRSVSWYQQTPGQGLQFLFEYFSETQRNKGNFPGRFSGRQFSNSRSEMNVSTLELGDSALYLCASSLEESEPYNEQFFGPGTRLTVL.

J is TRBJ2-3 and V is TRBV4-1; D gene ambiguous. This CDR3 comprises 16 residues. Germline V gene sequence: CDR1 MGHRA, CDR2 YSYEKL. V was cut by 0 bases and J by 2 bases, with 12 bases left in between. The CDR3 coding sequence is TGCGCCAGCAGCCAAGATTCCAGCACCTTCACAGATACGCAGTATTTT. The encoded protein is CASSQDSSTFTDTQYF.

This clonotype has more than one count but fewer than ten. The chain employs TRBV24-1 and TRBJ2-7; 9 nucleotides line up with TRBD1. The CDR3 has 15 amino acids. After removal of 5 bases from V and 5 bases from J, the junction contained 9 bases not matched to a gene. Germline-derived CDR1 and CDR2 are KGHDR and SFDVKD. CDR3 in DNA: TGTGCCACCAGTGTCCGGACAGGGGCCATTCACGAGCAGTACTTC. This translates into CATSVRTGAIHEQYF.

The chain recombines TRBV2 with TRBJ2-5, with D unclear. V shed 9 bases and J shed 3 bases, with 8 bases lying between them. Looked up from germline, CDR1 is SNHLY and CDR2 is FYNNEI. This CDR3 region has 11 residues. The CDR3 nucleotides read TGTGCCAGACAGCATAAAGAGACCCAGTACTTC. Its translation is CARQHKETQYF.